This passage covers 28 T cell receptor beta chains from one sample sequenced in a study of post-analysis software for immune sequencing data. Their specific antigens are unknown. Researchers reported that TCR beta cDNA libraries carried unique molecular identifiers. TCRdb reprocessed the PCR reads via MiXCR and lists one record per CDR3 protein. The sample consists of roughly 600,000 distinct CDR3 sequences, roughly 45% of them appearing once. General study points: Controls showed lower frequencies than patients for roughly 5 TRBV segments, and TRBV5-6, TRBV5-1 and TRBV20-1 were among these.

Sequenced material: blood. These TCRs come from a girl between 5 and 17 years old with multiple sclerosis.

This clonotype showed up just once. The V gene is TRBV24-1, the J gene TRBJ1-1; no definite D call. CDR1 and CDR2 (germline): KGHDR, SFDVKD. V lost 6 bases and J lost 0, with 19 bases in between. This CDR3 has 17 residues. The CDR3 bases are TGTGCCACCAGTCTCCCCGGTCGGGGTGGATTGAACACTGAAGCTTTCTTT. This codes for CATSLPGRGGLNTEAFF.

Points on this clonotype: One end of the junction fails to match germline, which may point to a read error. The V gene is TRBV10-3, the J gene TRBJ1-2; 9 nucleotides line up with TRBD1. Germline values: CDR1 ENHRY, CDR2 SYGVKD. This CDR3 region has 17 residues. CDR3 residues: CAISGHRGQGLVYGYIF. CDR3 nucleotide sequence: TGTGCCATCAGTGGTCACAGGGGACAGGGTTTAGTCTATGGCTACATCTTC.

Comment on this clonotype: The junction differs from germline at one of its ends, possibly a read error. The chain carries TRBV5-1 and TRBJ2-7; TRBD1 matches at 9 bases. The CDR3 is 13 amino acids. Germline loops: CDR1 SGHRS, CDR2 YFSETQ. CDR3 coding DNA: TGCGCCAGCAGCCGGACAGGGGCCTACAAGCAGTACTTC. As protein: CASSRTGAYKQYF.

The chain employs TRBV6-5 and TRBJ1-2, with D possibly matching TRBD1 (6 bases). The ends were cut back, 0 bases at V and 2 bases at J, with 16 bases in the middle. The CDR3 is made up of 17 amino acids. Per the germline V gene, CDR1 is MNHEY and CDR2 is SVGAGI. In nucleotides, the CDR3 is TGTGCCAGCAGTTACTCGATGACAGGACTGCGCAACTATGGCTACACCTTC. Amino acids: CASSYSMTGLRNYGYTF.

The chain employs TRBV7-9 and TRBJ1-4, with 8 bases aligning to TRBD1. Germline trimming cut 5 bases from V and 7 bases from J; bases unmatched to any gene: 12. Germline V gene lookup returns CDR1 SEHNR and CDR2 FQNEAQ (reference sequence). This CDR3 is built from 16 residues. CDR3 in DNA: TGTGCCAGCAGCCCTGGACAGGGAAGGGGATCTGAAAAACTGTTTTTT. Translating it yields CASSPGQGRGSEKLFF.

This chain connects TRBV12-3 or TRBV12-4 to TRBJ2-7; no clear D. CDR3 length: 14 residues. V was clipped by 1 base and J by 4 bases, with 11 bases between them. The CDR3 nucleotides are TGTGCCAGCAGTTTAGTCAATGGCCTATACGAGCAGTACTTC. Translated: CASSLVNGLYEQYF.

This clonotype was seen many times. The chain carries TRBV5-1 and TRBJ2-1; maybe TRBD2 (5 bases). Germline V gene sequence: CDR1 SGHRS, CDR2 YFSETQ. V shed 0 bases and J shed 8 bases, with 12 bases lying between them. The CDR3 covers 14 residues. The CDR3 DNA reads TGCGCCAGCAGCTTGGGCGTAAAGGGAGATGAGCAGTTCTTC. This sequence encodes CASSLGVKGDEQFF. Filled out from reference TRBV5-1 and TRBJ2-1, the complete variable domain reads KAGVTQTPRYLIKTRGQQVTLSCSPISGHRSVSWYQQTPGQGLQFLFEYFSETQRNKGNFPGRFSGRQFSNSRSEMNVSTLELGDSALYLCASSLGVKGDEQFFGPGTRLTVL.

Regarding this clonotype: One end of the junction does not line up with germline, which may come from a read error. In DNA form, the CDR3 reads TGTGCCAGCAGGTTAGATGGACAGTTACAAGAGACCCAGTACTTC. Translated: CASRLDGQLQETQYF. This chain uses TRBV12-3 or TRBV12-4 with TRBJ2-5; tentative D call: TRBD1 (6 bases). This CDR3 is 15 amino acids long.

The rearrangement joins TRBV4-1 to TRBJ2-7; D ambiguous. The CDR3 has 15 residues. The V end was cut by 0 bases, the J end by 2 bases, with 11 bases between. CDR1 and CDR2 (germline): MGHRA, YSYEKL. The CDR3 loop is CASSQEMESAYEQYF. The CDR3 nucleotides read TGCGCCAGCAGCCAAGAAATGGAGAGCGCCTACGAGCAGTACTTC.

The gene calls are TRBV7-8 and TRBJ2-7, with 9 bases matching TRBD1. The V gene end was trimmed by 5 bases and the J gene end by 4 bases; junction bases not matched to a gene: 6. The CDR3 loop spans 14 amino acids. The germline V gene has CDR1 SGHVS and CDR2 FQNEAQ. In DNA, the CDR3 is TGTGCCAGCAGCATTAGACAGGGGGTATACGAGCAGTACTTC. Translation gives CASSIRQGVYEQYF.

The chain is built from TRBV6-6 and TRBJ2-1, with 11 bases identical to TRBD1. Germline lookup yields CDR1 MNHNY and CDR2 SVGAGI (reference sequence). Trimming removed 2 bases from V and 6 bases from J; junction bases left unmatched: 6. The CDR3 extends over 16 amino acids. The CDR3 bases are TGTGCCAGCAGTTACCCAGGGACAGGGGGGGCCAATGAGCAGTTCTTC. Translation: CASSYPGTGGANEQFF.

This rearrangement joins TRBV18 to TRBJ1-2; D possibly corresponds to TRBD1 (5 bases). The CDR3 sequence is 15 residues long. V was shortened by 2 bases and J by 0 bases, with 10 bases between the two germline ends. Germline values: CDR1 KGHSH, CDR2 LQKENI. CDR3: CASSPGTLANYGYTF. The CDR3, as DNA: TGTGCCAGCTCACCAGGGACTTTAGCTAACTATGGCTACACCTTC.

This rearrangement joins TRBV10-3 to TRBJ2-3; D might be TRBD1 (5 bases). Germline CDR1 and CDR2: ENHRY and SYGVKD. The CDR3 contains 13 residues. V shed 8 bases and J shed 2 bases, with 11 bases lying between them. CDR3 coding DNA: TGTGCCATCGGGGCAGTAATCACAGATACGCAGTATTTT. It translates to CAIGAVITDTQYF.

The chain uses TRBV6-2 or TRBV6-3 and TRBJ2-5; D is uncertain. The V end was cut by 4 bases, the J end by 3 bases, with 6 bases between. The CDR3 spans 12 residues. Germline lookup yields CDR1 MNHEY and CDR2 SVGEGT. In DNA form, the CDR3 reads TGTGCCAGCAGTTGGTATGAAGAGACCCAGTACTTC. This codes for CASSWYEETQYF.

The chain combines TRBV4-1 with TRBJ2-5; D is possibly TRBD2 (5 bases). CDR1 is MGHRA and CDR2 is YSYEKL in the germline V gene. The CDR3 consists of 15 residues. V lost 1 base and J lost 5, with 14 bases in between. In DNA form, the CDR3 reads TGCGCCAGCAGCCAAGTACTGCTAGCTTTGGAGACCCAGTACTTC. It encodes CASSQVLLALETQYF.

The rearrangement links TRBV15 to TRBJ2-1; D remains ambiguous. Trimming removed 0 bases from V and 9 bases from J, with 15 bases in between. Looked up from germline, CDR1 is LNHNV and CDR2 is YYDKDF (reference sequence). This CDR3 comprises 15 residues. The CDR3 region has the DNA TGTGCCACCAGCAGAGAGGTTGCAGGTCATATTGAGCAGTTCTTC. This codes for CATSREVAGHIEQFF.

CDR3 sequence: CATSEAGGQRQETQYF. CDR3 bases: TGTGCCACCAGTGAAGCGGGGGGACAGCGACAAGAGACCCAGTACTTC. V and J are TRBV24-1 and TRBJ2-5, with TRBD2 identical over 9 bases. Trimming at V came to 4 bases and at J to 2 bases, leaving 7 bases not matched to a gene. Germline CDR1 is KGHDR and CDR2 is SFDVKD. This CDR3 has 16 amino acids.

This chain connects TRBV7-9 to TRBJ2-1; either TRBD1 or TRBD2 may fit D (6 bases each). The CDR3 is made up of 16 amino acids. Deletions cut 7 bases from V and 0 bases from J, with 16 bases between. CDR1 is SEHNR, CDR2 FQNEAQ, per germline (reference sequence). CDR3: CASTRGGSSSYNEQFF. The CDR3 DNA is TGTGCCAGCACCCGAGGGGGGTCGTCCTCCTACAATGAGCAGTTCTTC.

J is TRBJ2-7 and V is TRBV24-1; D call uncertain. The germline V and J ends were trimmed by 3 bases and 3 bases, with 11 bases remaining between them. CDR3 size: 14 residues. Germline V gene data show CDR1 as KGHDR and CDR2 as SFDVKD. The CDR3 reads CATSDRTNYYEQYF. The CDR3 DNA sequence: TGTGCCACCAGTGATCGGACCAACTACTACGAGCAGTACTTC.

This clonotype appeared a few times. The CDR3: CASSFEGTGSYEQYF. The CDR3 region has the DNA TGTGCCAGCAGCTTTGAGGGGACAGGTTCCTACGAGCAGTACTTC. The chain employs TRBV7-2 and TRBJ2-7; 8 bases line up with TRBD1. Per the germline V gene, CDR1 is SGHTA and CDR2 is FQGNSA. The CDR3 runs 15 residues. The V segment lost 3 bases and the J segment 1 base; nucleotides outside the gene matches: 5.

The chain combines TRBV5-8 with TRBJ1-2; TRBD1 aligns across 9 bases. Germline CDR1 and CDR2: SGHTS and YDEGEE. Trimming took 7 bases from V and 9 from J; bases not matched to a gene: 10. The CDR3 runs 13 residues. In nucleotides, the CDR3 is TGTGCCAGCGGCCCGGGACAGGGAAGGAGCTACACCTTC. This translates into CASGPGQGRSYTF. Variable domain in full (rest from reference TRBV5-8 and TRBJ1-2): EAGVTQSPTHLIKTRGQQATLRCSPISGHTSVYWYQQALGLGLQFLLWYDEGEERNRGNFPPRFSGRQFPNYSSELNVNALELEDSALYLCASGPGQGRSYTFGSGTRLTVV.

CDR3 in amino acids: CASSLRTSGINTQYF. The CDR3 DNA reads TGTGCCAGCAGCCTTCGGACTAGCGGGATAAATACGCAGTATTTT. This sequence joins TRBV5-6 and TRBJ2-3, with 12 positions matching TRBD2. The germline V gene encodes CDR1 SGHDT and CDR2 YYEEEE. There are 15 residues in the CDR3. J was trimmed by 7 bases and V by 4 bases; bases with no gene match: 7.

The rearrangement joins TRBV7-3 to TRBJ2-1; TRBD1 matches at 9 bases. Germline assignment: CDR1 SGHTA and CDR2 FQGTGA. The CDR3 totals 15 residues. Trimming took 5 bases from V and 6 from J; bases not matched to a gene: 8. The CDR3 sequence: CASSPFGTGLNEQFF. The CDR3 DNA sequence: TGTGCCAGCAGCCCATTTGGGACAGGGCTCAATGAGCAGTTCTTC.

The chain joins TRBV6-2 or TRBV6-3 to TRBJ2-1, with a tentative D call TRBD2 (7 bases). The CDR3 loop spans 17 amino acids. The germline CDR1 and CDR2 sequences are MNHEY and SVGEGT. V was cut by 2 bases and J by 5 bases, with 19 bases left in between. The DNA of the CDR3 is TGTGCCAGCAGTTACCTGGTATGGGGGGGCAAGGACAATGAGCAGTTCTTC. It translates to CASSYLVWGGKDNEQFF.

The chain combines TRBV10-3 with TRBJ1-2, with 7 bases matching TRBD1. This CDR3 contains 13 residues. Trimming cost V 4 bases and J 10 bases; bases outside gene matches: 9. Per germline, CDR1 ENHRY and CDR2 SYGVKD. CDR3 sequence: CAISVDRADDYTF. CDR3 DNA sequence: TGTGCCATCAGTGTTGACAGGGCAGATGACTACACCTTC.

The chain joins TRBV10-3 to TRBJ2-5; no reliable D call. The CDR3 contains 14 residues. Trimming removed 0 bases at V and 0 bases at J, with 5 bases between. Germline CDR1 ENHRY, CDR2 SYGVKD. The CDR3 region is CAISESLDQETQYF. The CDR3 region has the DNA TGTGCCATCAGTGAGTCACTCGACCAAGAGACCCAGTACTTC.

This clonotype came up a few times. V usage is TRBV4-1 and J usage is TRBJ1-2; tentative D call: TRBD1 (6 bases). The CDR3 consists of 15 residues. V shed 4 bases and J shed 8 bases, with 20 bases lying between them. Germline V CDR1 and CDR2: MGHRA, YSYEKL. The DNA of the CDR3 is TGCGCCAGCAGCCTGAAGCCCGGGGGCGATGAGGGCTACACCTTC. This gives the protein CASSLKPGGDEGYTF.

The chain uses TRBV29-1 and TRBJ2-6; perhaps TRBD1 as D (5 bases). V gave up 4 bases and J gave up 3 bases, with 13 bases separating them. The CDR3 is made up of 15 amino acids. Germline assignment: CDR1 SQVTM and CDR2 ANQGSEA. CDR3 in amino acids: CSVAGPGLGANVLTF. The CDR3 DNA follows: TGCAGCGTTGCGGGTCCAGGGCTTGGGGCCAACGTCCTGACTTTC. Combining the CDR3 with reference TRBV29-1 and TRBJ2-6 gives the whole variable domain SAVISQKPSRDICQRGTSLTIQCQVDSQVTMMFWYRQQPGQSLTLIATANQGSEATYESGFVIDKFPISRPNLTFSTLTVSNMSPEDSSIYLCSVAGPGLGANVLTFGAGSRLTVL.